Below are 5 T cell receptor beta chains sequenced from a single sample in a study of response to subunit inactivated influenza vaccine. TCRdb processed the RT-PCR reads anew with MiXCR; each CDR3 protein has one entry. The data show about 310,000 distinct CDR3 sequences, 21% seen once. Specimen: PBMCs from blood, collected approximately 20 months after vaccination. These receptors were collected from a man aged 50-75 years who received an inactivated influenza vaccine.

This clonotype was counted only a few times. The rearrangement joins TRBV29-1 to TRBJ2-1; 12 bases align to TRBD2. The junction had 12 bases not matched to a gene; V was cut back by 1 base and J by 8 bases. This CDR3 is 17 amino acids long. Germline V gives CDR1 SQVTM, CDR2 ANQGSEA. CDR3 protein: CSVEAGLAGPYIDEQFF. CDR3 bases: TGCAGCGTTGAAGCCGGACTAGCGGGACCCTACATCGATGAGCAGTTCTTC.

This chain joins TRBV5-1 and TRBJ1-2; D unresolved. The CDR3 totals 13 residues. Germline V gene data show CDR1 as SGHRS and CDR2 as YFSETQ. V was pared by 2 bases and J by 4 bases, with 9 bases between. The CDR3 bases are TGCGCCAGCAGCTTTAACAAAGGCTATGGCTACACCTTC. This sequence encodes CASSFNKGYGYTF.

This clonotype was seen at least ten times. The chain carries TRBV4-3 and TRBJ1-6; maybe TRBD1 (6 bases). Trimming took off 2 bases at V and 5 bases at J, with 13 bases between the two ends. CDR1 and CDR2 (germline): LGHNA, YSLEER. This CDR3 contains 16 residues. Written as DNA, the CDR3 is TGCGCCAGCAGCCAAAGCCTGGGGGCTGATAATTCACCCCTCCACTTT. Amino acid sequence: CASSQSLGADNSPLHF.

This sequence joins TRBV6-2 or TRBV6-3 and TRBJ2-7; 7 bases align to TRBD2. The CDR3 covers 13 residues. Trimming took 4 bases from V and 6 from J; bases not matched to a gene: 6. The V gene's germline CDR1 is MNHEY and CDR2 SVGEGT. The chain's CDR3 is CASSSLQRGEQYF. As DNA, the CDR3 is TGTGCCAGCAGTTCCCTACAGCGGGGCGAGCAGTACTTC.

This CDR3 is CSVATGPGGTQYF. The CDR3 DNA reads as TGCAGCGTTGCGACAGGCCCCGGGGGGACCCAGTACTTC. The gene calls are TRBV29-1 and TRBJ2-5; D is perhaps TRBD1 or TRBD2 (6 bases each). The length of the CDR3 is 13 residues. Trimming shortened V by 4 bases and J by 7 bases, and 16 bases separated the two germline ends. Germline V gene sequence: CDR1 SQVTM, CDR2 ANQGSEA.